This TCR beta chain was captured in a study of blood T cell repertoires in COVID-19. For the study at large: Samples of COVID-19 (acute and convalescent) were obtained from the United States, Italy and Spain. T cells, B-cell-depleted T cells, or PBMCs supplied cDNA or gDNA.

In the authors' workflow: Amplification with reference gene primers provided the estimates of nucleated cell counts. Data came from immunoSEQ multiplex PCR; TCRdb stores just in-frame clones and leaves some out. V, J and clone size were drawn from that table, and D and trimming were deduced from the DNA. The data show over 200,000 clones, with roughly 89% seen just once and 5.5% to 8% held by the top ten. With 9 bases clipped from V and 2 bases from J, the junction kept 12 bases outside the gene matches. The CDR3 covers 15 residues. Germline V lookup: CDR1 LNHDA, CDR2 SQIVND (reference sequence). The receptor's source is a man in his sixties who had recovered from COVID-19. The chain recombines TRBV19 with TRBJ2-5, with TRBD1 identical over 7 bases. The sequenced sample consisted of peripheral blood. The CDR3 region is CASTWGTGEQETQYF. CDR3 nucleotides: TGTGCCAGCACATGGGGAACAGGGGAACAAGAGACCCAGTACTTC. The full variable domain, rest sourced from reference TRBV19 and TRBJ2-5, is DGGITQSPKYLFRKEGQNVTLSCEQNLNHDAMYWYRQDPGQGLRLIYYSQIVNDFQKGDIAEGYSVSREKKESFPLTVTSAQKNPTAFYLCASTWGTGEQETQYFGPGTRLLVL.